The T cell receptor (beta chain) under discussion was sequenced for a study of shared T cell receptors in the human thymus. Measured with immunoSEQ multiplex PCR; TCRdb has only the in-frame clones, and not every one. The sample has roughly 500,000 clones, around 82% seen once. V lost 8 bases and J 4 bases, leaving 9 bases between the germline ends. Germline V gene sequence: CDR1 MNHEY, CDR2 SMNVEV (reference sequence). CDR3 size: 12 residues. The data also belong to a second study, concerning human thymus T cells. In that study: Infants, healthy and Finnish, who were having corrective surgery for congenital heart defects served as donors. The study used thymus tissue resected during corrective heart surgery. Usage of V and J genes appeared biased in thymic and blood repertoires. Among unrelated individuals, related research reported thymic repertoires that overlapped highly.

V gene TRBV27 combines with J gene TRBJ1-5, with D maybe TRBD1 (6 bases). The sample consisted of thymocytes. This TCR derives from a boy under three years old with a congenital heart defect. The CDR3 nucleotides read TGTGCCAGCGGGGGCAGGAATCAGCCCCAGCATTTT. Amino acid sequence: CASGGRNQPQHF.